This T cell receptor beta chain was identified in a study of blood T cell repertoires in COVID-19. TCRdb's table, derived via immunoSEQ multiplex PCR, lists solely in-frame clones and lacks some. The sample has tens of thousands of clones; approximately 85% are singletons. The germline V gene encodes CDR1 MGHDK and CDR2 SYGVNS. The CDR3 length is 12 residues. Trimming removed 4 bases from V and 7 bases from J, with 8 bases in between. This clonotype was sampled from a human donor in a cohort sampled during active COVID-19. Sequencing was carried out using peripheral blood. The V gene is TRBV25-1, the J gene TRBJ2-1; D might be TRBD2 (5 bases). The CDR3 coding sequence is TGTGCCAGCAGTGGTTCGGGGAATGAGCAGTTCTTC. Its translation: CASSGSGNEQFF.